A selection of T cell receptor beta chains follows, all from one sample in a study of blood T cell repertoires in COVID-19. The repertoire was sequenced with immunoSEQ multiplex PCR; TCRdb's copy has only in-frame clones and lacks some. The repertoire holds 300,000 to 350,000 clones, with around 90% as singletons. The sequenced sample was PBMCs or T cells enriched from blood (not recorded which). Every receptor here comes from a woman between 18 and 30 years old with acute COVID-19. CDR3s include the opening cysteine and the closing phenylalanine or tryptophan. D genes are given only for firm matches. Only part of the rows carry a size: once, few, many, or a class if the clone is expanded.

v_gene: TRBV28
abundance: NA
d_gene: NA
j_gene: TRBJ2-3
CDR3aa: CASMPGAAGWDTQYF
CDR3nt: TGTGCCAGCATGCCAGGGGCAGCGGGGTGGGATACGCAGTATTTT

v_gene: TRBV19
abundance: NA
d_gene: TRBD1
j_gene: TRBJ1-2
CDR3aa: CASSMGQNYGYTF
CDR3nt: TGTGCCAGTAGTATGGGACAGAACTATGGCTACACCTTC

v_gene: TRBV5-1
abundance: NA
d_gene: NA
j_gene: TRBJ2-7
CDR3aa: CASSLLEDRPYEQYF
CDR3nt: TGCGCCAGCAGCTTGCTTGAGGACAGACCCTACGAGCAGTACTTC

v_gene: TRBV5-1
abundance: few
d_gene: TRBD1
j_gene: TRBJ2-7
CDR3aa: CASSSWRQGTYEQYF
CDR3nt: TGCGCCAGCAGCTCGTGGAGACAGGGGACCTACGAGCAGTACTTC

v_gene: TRBV6-5
abundance: few
d_gene: NA
j_gene: TRBJ1-5
CDR3aa: CASSSLTGSQPQHF
CDR3nt: TGTGCCAGCAGTTCGTTGACAGGATCTCAGCCCCAGCATTTT

v_gene: TRBV11-3
abundance: NA
d_gene: NA
j_gene: TRBJ1-2
CDR3aa: CASSLGRVGYTF
CDR3nt: TGTGCCAGCAGCTTAGGTCGGGTTGGCTACACCTTC

v_gene: TRBV7-2
abundance: NA
d_gene: TRBD2
j_gene: TRBJ2-1
CDR3aa: CASSLLGRAEQFF
CDR3nt: TGTGCCAGCAGCTTACTAGGGAGGGCCGAGCAGTTCTTC

v_gene: TRBV20-1
abundance: NA
d_gene: TRBD1
j_gene: TRBJ1-2
CDR3aa: CSASYDNWDRALGNYGYTF
CDR3nt: TGCAGTGCTAGTTATGACAATTGGGACAGGGCTTTGGGTAACTATGGCTACACCTTC

v_gene: TRBV6-5
abundance: NA
d_gene: TRBD1
j_gene: TRBJ2-7
CDR3aa: CASSPGTGPYEQYF
CDR3nt: TGTGCCAGCAGCCCCGGGACAGGGCCCTACGAGCAGTACTTC

v_gene: TRBV6-6
abundance: few
d_gene: TRBD1
j_gene: TRBJ2-7
CDR3aa: CASSYPDRGEQYF
CDR3nt: TGTGCCAGCAGTTACCCGGACAGGGGCGAGCAGTACTTC

v_gene: TRBV5-1
abundance: NA
d_gene: TRBD1
j_gene: TRBJ1-1
CDR3aa: CASSGGQAGGTEAFF
CDR3nt: TGCGCCAGCAGCGGTGGACAGGCTGGGGGGACTGAAGCTTTCTTT

v_gene: TRBV14
abundance: NA
d_gene: NA
j_gene: TRBJ1-3
CDR3aa: CASSQSGGFGNTIYF
CDR3nt: TGTGCCAGCAGCCAATCGGGGGGCTTTGGAAACACCATATATTTT

v_gene: TRBV28
abundance: NA
d_gene: TRBD2
j_gene: TRBJ2-7
CDR3aa: CASSLDAAGGSEQYF
CDR3nt: TGTGCCAGCAGTTTAGACGCAGCGGGAGGAAGCGAGCAGTACTTC

v_gene: TRBV30
abundance: once
d_gene: TRBD1
j_gene: TRBJ2-2
CDR3aa: CACDRGGTGELFF
CDR3nt: TGTGCCTGTGACAGGGGGGGCACCGGGGAGCTGTTTTTT

v_gene: TRBV29-1
abundance: NA
d_gene: NA
j_gene: TRBJ2-2
CDR3aa: CSARTVSNTGELFF
CDR3nt: TGCAGCGCCCGGACTGTCTCGAACACCGGGGAGCTGTTTTTT

v_gene: TRBV11-2
abundance: NA
d_gene: NA
j_gene: TRBJ1-5
CDR3aa: CASSSGYSNQPQHF
CDR3nt: TGTGCCAGCAGCTCCGGTTATAGCAATCAGCCCCAGCATTTT

v_gene: TRBV2
abundance: few
d_gene: NA
j_gene: TRBJ2-6
CDR3aa: CASSGSGANVLTF
CDR3nt: TGTGCCAGCAGCGGGTCTGGGGCCAACGTCCTGACTTTC

v_gene: TRBV2
abundance: NA
d_gene: TRBD2
j_gene: TRBJ2-7
CDR3aa: CASRPWTSGSYEQYF
CDR3nt: TGTGCCAGCAGGCCCTGGACTAGCGGGAGCTACGAGCAGTACTTC

v_gene: TRBV11-2
abundance: NA
d_gene: TRBD2
j_gene: TRBJ2-3
CDR3aa: CASSLARGLAGGDHTQYF
CDR3nt: TGTGCCAGCAGCTTAGCTAGAGGACTAGCGGGAGGGGATCATACGCAGTATTTT

v_gene: TRBV6-1
abundance: few
d_gene: NA
j_gene: TRBJ2-3
CDR3aa: CASSEAFRTDTQYF
CDR3nt: TGTGCCAGCAGTGAAGCTTTCAGAACAGATACGCAGTATTTT

v_gene: TRBV28
abundance: NA
d_gene: TRBD1
j_gene: TRBJ2-3
CDR3aa: CASSFVQGAYTDTQYF
CDR3nt: TGTGCCAGCAGTTTTGTACAGGGGGCATACACAGATACGCAGTATTTT

v_gene: TRBV7-2
abundance: NA
d_gene: NA
j_gene: TRBJ2-1
CDR3aa: CASSPGVFRNEQFF
CDR3nt: TGTGCCAGCAGCCCCGGAGTGTTTAGGAATGAGCAGTTCTTC

v_gene: TRBV2
abundance: NA
d_gene: TRBD2
j_gene: TRBJ2-1
CDR3aa: CASRETSDEQFF
CDR3nt: TGTGCCAGCAGGGAAACTAGCGACGAGCAGTTCTTC

v_gene: TRBV5-1
abundance: NA
d_gene: TRBD1
j_gene: TRBJ2-7
CDR3aa: CASSLPVGQGNEQYF
CDR3nt: TGCGCCAGCAGCTTGCCGGTGGGACAGGGCAACGAGCAGTACTTC

v_gene: TRBV28
abundance: NA
d_gene: TRBD2
j_gene: TRBJ2-2
CDR3aa: CASSLGLADSNTGELFF
CDR3nt: TGTGCCAGCAGTTTAGGGCTAGCGGACTCCAACACCGGGGAGCTGTTTTTT

v_gene: TRBV19
abundance: once
d_gene: TRBD2
j_gene: TRBJ2-1
CDR3aa: CASSTAGLAGGREQFF
CDR3nt: TGTGCCAGTAGTACTGCGGGACTAGCGGGAGGGCGTGAGCAGTTCTTC

v_gene: TRBV5-1
abundance: once
d_gene: TRBD2
j_gene: TRBJ2-3
CDR3aa: CASSPLTSGREQYF
CDR3nt: TGCGCCAGCAGCCCTCTAACTAGCGGGAGGGAACAGTATTTT

v_gene: TRBV7-2
abundance: NA
d_gene: TRBD1
j_gene: TRBJ2-1
CDR3aa: CASSGTSLFLGTGYNEQFF
CDR3nt: TGTGCCAGCAGCGGGACTTCTCTATTCTTAGGGACAGGGTACAATGAGCAGTTCTTC

v_gene: TRBV14
abundance: NA
d_gene: NA
j_gene: TRBJ2-7
CDR3aa: CASSQAGYEQYF
CDR3nt: TGTGCCAGCAGCCAAGCGGGTTACGAGCAGTACTTC

v_gene: TRBV27
abundance: NA
d_gene: NA
j_gene: TRBJ1-1
CDR3aa: CASSLGPNTEAFF
CDR3nt: TGTGCCAGCAGTTTGGGGCCTAACACTGAAGCTTTCTTT

v_gene: TRBV29-1
abundance: NA
d_gene: TRBD2
j_gene: TRBJ2-3
CDR3aa: CSVEAAGGTDTQYF
CDR3nt: TGCAGCGTTGAAGCGGCGGGAGGCACAGATACGCAGTATTTT

v_gene: TRBV18
abundance: NA
d_gene: TRBD1
j_gene: TRBJ1-5
CDR3aa: CASSPPADRGPMGPQHF
CDR3nt: TGTGCCAGCTCACCACCCGCGGACAGGGGCCCTATGGGGCCCCAGCATTTT

v_gene: TRBV28
abundance: NA
d_gene: NA
j_gene: TRBJ1-1
CDR3aa: CASSPGTRGVVTEAFF
CDR3nt: TGTGCCAGCAGTCCCGGGACTAGAGGAGTCGTCACTGAAGCTTTCTTT

v_gene: TRBV28
abundance: NA
d_gene: TRBD2
j_gene: TRBJ2-7
CDR3aa: CASSTPSGSYEQYF
CDR3nt: TGTGCCAGCAGTACCCCTAGCGGGAGCTACGAGCAGTACTTC

v_gene: TRBV11-3
abundance: NA
d_gene: NA
j_gene: TRBJ1-1
CDR3aa: CASSSMDQGRGAEAFF
CDR3nt: TGTGCCAGCAGCTCGATGGACCAGGGGCGGGGGGCTGAAGCTTTCTTT

v_gene: TRBV7-9
abundance: NA
d_gene: TRBD2
j_gene: TRBJ2-3
CDR3aa: CASSYHPSGKDTQYF
CDR3nt: TGTGCCAGCAGTTATCATCCTAGCGGGAAAGATACGCAGTATTTT

v_gene: TRBV5-4
abundance: NA
d_gene: TRBD1
j_gene: TRBJ2-4
CDR3aa: CASSLEGHRGNVAKNIQYF
CDR3nt: TGTGCCAGCAGCTTGGAAGGTCACAGGGGCAACGTAGCCAAAAACATTCAGTACTTC

v_gene: TRBV29-1
abundance: NA
d_gene: NA
j_gene: TRBJ2-1
CDR3aa: CSVEPAFGDEQFF
CDR3nt: TGCAGCGTTGAACCCGCGTTTGGAGATGAGCAGTTCTTC

v_gene: TRBV19
abundance: NA
d_gene: TRBD1
j_gene: TRBJ1-5
CDR3aa: CASSFTGGGQPQHF
CDR3nt: TGTGCCAGTAGTTTCACAGGGGGCGGTCAGCCCCAGCATTTT

v_gene: TRBV11-2
abundance: NA
d_gene: NA
j_gene: TRBJ1-4
CDR3aa: CASSRDRYNEKLFF
CDR3nt: TGTGCCAGCAGCCGAGACAGATACAATGAAAAACTGTTTTTT

v_gene: TRBV6-5
abundance: NA
d_gene: NA
j_gene: TRBJ1-3
CDR3aa: CASSFGAGETIYF
CDR3nt: TGTGCCAGCAGTTTCGGGGCAGGGGAAACCATATATTTT

v_gene: TRBV6-5
abundance: NA
d_gene: NA
j_gene: TRBJ1-5
CDR3aa: CASSSQTGPQHF
CDR3nt: TGTGCCAGCAGTTCTCAGACAGGGCCCCAGCATTTT

v_gene: TRBV27
abundance: NA
d_gene: TRBD1
j_gene: TRBJ1-2
CDR3aa: CASSFKGGKDGYTF
CDR3nt: TGTGCCAGCAGTTTTAAAGGGGGCAAGGATGGCTACACCTTC

v_gene: TRBV28
abundance: once
d_gene: TRBD2
j_gene: TRBJ2-3
CDR3aa: CASSSSGDTDTQYF
CDR3nt: TGTGCCAGCAGTTCTAGCGGGGACACAGATACGCAGTATTTT

v_gene: TRBV10-3
abundance: NA
d_gene: NA
j_gene: TRBJ1-5
CDR3aa: CAISESGLENQPQHF
CDR3nt: TGTGCCATCAGTGAGTCGGGGCTAGAGAATCAGCCCCAGCATTTT

v_gene: TRBV5-1
abundance: NA
d_gene: NA
j_gene: TRBJ2-7
CDR3aa: CASSLSLAPSYEQYF
CDR3nt: TGCGCCAGCAGCTTGTCGCTAGCGCCCTCCTACGAGCAGTACTTC

v_gene: TRBV28
abundance: NA
d_gene: TRBD1
j_gene: TRBJ2-7
CDR3aa: CASKGTGISYEQYF
CDR3nt: TGTGCCAGCAAAGGGACAGGGATCTCCTACGAGCAGTACTTC

v_gene: TRBV27
abundance: NA
d_gene: NA
j_gene: TRBJ1-2
CDR3aa: CASSLYEGGQSYTF
CDR3nt: TGTGCCAGCAGTTTATACGAAGGCGGCCAGAGCTACACCTTC

v_gene: TRBV20-1
abundance: NA
d_gene: NA
j_gene: TRBJ1-2
CDR3aa: CSANEGPTYGYTF
CDR3nt: TGCAGTGCTAATGAGGGGCCTACCTATGGCTACACCTTC

v_gene: TRBV7-9
abundance: NA
d_gene: TRBD1
j_gene: TRBJ1-1
CDR3aa: CASSLTGGMNTEAFF
CDR3nt: TGTGCCAGCAGCTTGACAGGGGGGATGAACACTGAAGCTTTCTTT

v_gene: TRBV19
abundance: NA
d_gene: TRBD2
j_gene: TRBJ2-3
CDR3aa: CASMRGSGRTDTQYF
CDR3nt: TGTGCCAGTATGCGGGGTAGCGGGAGGACAGATACGCAGTATTTT